This T cell receptor beta chain was obtained from a study of blood T cells in healthy people across ages. The CDR3 contains 14 residues. Germline loops: CDR1 SGHVS, CDR2 FQNEAQ. Alongside a J-beta primer mix, a sample-barcoded 5' primer served in a second PCR lasting about 6 to 12 cycles. Each TCR beta cDNA got a 12-nucleotide random molecular identifier. MiXCR, run by TCRdb on the 5' RACE reads, gives a single entry per CDR3 protein. The sample includes approximately 1,100,000 distinct CDR3 sequences, 45% of them seen just once. The V gene is TRBV7-8, the J gene TRBJ2-4; TRBD1 matches 9 bases. The end of the DNA fits TRBJ2-7 better, so the J call may be wrong. Material: blood. This clonotype was obtained from a woman aged 60-75 years in good health. CDR3 protein: CASSNAGTGYEQYF. CDR3 in DNA: TGTGCCAGCAGCAACGCCGGGACAGGGTACGAGCAGTACTTC.